This note documents a single T cell receptor (beta chain) sequence. Its cognate antigen is unknown. This record comes from a study of cytomegalovirus exposure and HLA in healthy donors. General study findings and limits: The authors later found HLA-associated TCR beta chains more clonally expanded than equally common others. The authors confirmed in vitro that three CMV-associated chains were specific for CMV antigens. The dataset shows that most TCR sequences were rare, while some public TCRs occurred in many donors.

V was clipped by 4 bases and J by 7 bases; unmatched bases: 6. The germline V gene has CDR1 SGDLS and CDR2 YYNGEE. CDR3 length: 14 residues. The PCR had 60 Vbeta and 13 Jbeta primers. Produced via immunoSEQ multiplex PCR; TCRdb's table is partial and in-frame only. The sample records approximately 80,000 clones, around 70% being singletons. The V gene is TRBV9, the J gene TRBJ1-4; 8 bases fit TRBD1. The TCR originated in a man in his thirties or forties in good health and CMV-seropositive. Material for sequencing was PBMCs. CDR3 DNA sequence: TGTGCCAGCAGCCTTGACAGGGGTGGTGAAAAACTGTTTTTT. As protein: CASSLDRGGEKLFF.